The 14 T cell receptor beta chains below all came from one sample that was sequenced in a study of PD-1 blockade in classical Hodgkin lymphoma. Brentuximab vedotin exposure varied among the patients, all of whom had relapsed after autologous stem cell transplantation. Using immunoSEQ multiplex PCR, the repertoire was profiled, and TCRdb retains in-frame clones only, with some absent. The sample includes nearly 60,000 clones, about 91% of them seen just once. The sequencing used peripheral blood mononuclear cells (PBMCs), collected before the second cycle of nivolumab. These receptors originate from a human donor with classical Hodgkin lymphoma.

The sample holds a few counts of this clone. The chain links TRBV5-6 to TRBJ2-7; D is perhaps TRBD1 or TRBD2 (5 bases each). With 7 bases removed from V and 7 bases from J, the gap between germline ends came to 18 bases. CDR3 length equals 13 residues. Germline CDR1 is SGHDT and CDR2 is YYEEEE. The DNA of the CDR3 is TGTGCCAGCCGATTGGATGGCTGGGGGGAGCAGTACTTC. This codes for CASRLDGWGEQYF.

V gene TRBV15 combines with J gene TRBJ2-1; D gene uncertain. This CDR3 comprises 17 residues. Per germline, CDR1 LNHNV and CDR2 YYDKDF (reference sequence). Trimming pared 1 base from V and 0 bases from J, leaving 13 bases between. The DNA for the CDR3 is TGTGCCACCAGCAGAGGGGTGGTCCTAAGCTCCTACAATGAGCAGTTCTTC. This gives the protein CATSRGVVLSSYNEQFF.

The gene calls are TRBV6-6 and TRBJ2-1; either TRBD1 or TRBD2 may fit D (5 bases each). V lost 7 bases and J lost 2, with 9 bases in between. The V gene's germline CDR1 is MNHNY and CDR2 SVGAGI (reference sequence). The CDR3 extends over 13 amino acids. The CDR3 is CASTGGPYNEQFF. DNA of the CDR3: TGTGCCAGCACTGGGGGACCCTACAATGAGCAGTTCTTC.

The gene calls are TRBV7-2 and TRBJ2-4; 12 positions agree with TRBD2. Unmatched junction bases numbered 12, after V lost 8 bases and J lost 4 bases. Per germline, CDR1 SGHTA and CDR2 FQGNSA. This CDR3 spans 17 amino acids. The CDR3 sequence is CASDPHSSGRGKNIQYF. CDR3 bases: TGTGCCAGCGACCCCCATTCTAGCGGGAGGGGGAAAAACATTCAGTACTTC. Looking up the rest from reference TRBV7-2 and TRBJ2-4 gives the full variable domain: GAGVSQSPSNKVTEKGKDVELRCDPISGHTALYWYRQSLGQGLEFLIYFQGNSAPDKSGLPSDRFSAERTGGSVSTLTIQRTQQEDSAVYLCASDPHSSGRGKNIQYFGAGTRLSVL.

The chain has TRBV7-9 and TRBJ2-2; D unclear. The germline V gene has CDR1 SEHNR and CDR2 FQNEAQ (reference sequence). The CDR3 spans 15 residues. V was clipped by 2 bases and J by 1 base, with 8 bases between them. The CDR3 DNA sequence: TGTGCCAGCAGCTTAATCCCAGTGAACACCGGGGAGCTGTTTTTT. It is translated as CASSLIPVNTGELFF.

CDR3 protein: CASSNPRTQYF. In DNA form, the CDR3 reads TGTGCCAGCTCCAATCCCAGGACGCAGTATTTT. The chain carries TRBV25-1 and TRBJ2-3, with D unclear. The V end lost 8 bases, the J end lost 9 bases, and 12 bases lay between the germline ends. The CDR3 spans 11 residues. CDR1 and CDR2 from the germline V gene are MGHDK and SYGVNS.

This rearrangement joins TRBV10-2 to TRBJ1-2; D is perhaps TRBD1 (5 bases). Trimming left V 0 bases short and J 3 bases short, with 8 bases between. CDR1 WSHSY and CDR2 SAAADI come from the germline V gene. There are 14 residues in the CDR3. This chain's CDR3 is CASSESTDYYGYTF. CDR3 nucleotide sequence: TGCGCCAGCAGTGAGTCGACAGACTACTATGGCTACACCTTC.

The CDR3 DNA is TGTGCCAGCAGCTTAGATCAGGGAAATCAGCCCCAGCATTTT. Translated: CASSLDQGNQPQHF. This chain joins TRBV11-1 and TRBJ1-5; possibly TRBD1 for D (5 bases). CDR3 length: 14 amino acids. V dropped 1 base and J dropped 4 bases, with 8 bases sitting between them. Germline V gene sequence: CDR1 SGHAT, CDR2 FQDESV (reference sequence). Combining the CDR3 with reference TRBV11-1 and TRBJ1-5 gives the whole variable domain EAEVAQSPRYKITEKSQAVAFWCDPISGHATLYWYRQILGQGPELLVQFQDESVVDDSQLPKDRFSAERLKGVDSTLKIQPAELGDSAMYLCASSLDQGNQPQHFGDGTRLSIL.

This clone showed up just once. This rearrangement joins TRBV6-4 to TRBJ2-3; TRBD2 aligns across 10 bases. In germline, CDR1 is MRHNA, CDR2 SNTAGT. V lost 5 bases and J lost 1; bases outside the gene matches: 3. The CDR3 is 15 amino acids. The CDR3 nucleotides are TGTGCCAGCAGTCCAGGGACTAGCGGCACAGATACGCAGTATTTT. Amino acid sequence: CASSPGTSGTDTQYF.

The chain has TRBV5-4 and TRBJ2-7, with D perhaps TRBD2 (6 bases). Trimming shortened V by 4 bases and J by 0 bases, and 14 bases separated the two germline ends. The CDR3 covers 15 residues. Germline V gene lookup returns CDR1 SGHNT and CDR2 YYREEE (reference sequence). The CDR3, as DNA: TGTGCCAGCAGCCCGACGCCGGGGGACTCCTACGAGCAGTACTTC. Protein sequence: CASSPTPGDSYEQYF.

The rearrangement uses TRBV7-2 and TRBJ1-4, with D tentatively TRBD1 (5 bases). There are 13 residues in the CDR3. Germline CDR1 is SGHTA and CDR2 is FQGNSA. The V and J ends lost 8 bases and 3 bases respectively, with 10 bases between them. In nucleotides, the CDR3 is TGTGCCAGCCAGGGAAGCCCTAATGAAAAACTGTTTTTT. Encoded protein: CASQGSPNEKLFF. Based on the CDR3 plus reference TRBV7-2 and TRBJ1-4, the full variable domain is GAGVSQSPSNKVTEKGKDVELRCDPISGHTALYWYRQSLGQGLEFLIYFQGNSAPDKSGLPSDRFSAERTGGSVSTLTIQRTQQEDSAVYLCASQGSPNEKLFFGSGTQLSVL.

The chain combines TRBV30 with TRBJ1-1, with 9 bases identical to TRBD1. The CDR3 length is 15 residues. Germline assignment: CDR1 GTSNPN and CDR2 SVGIG (reference sequence). V gave up 4 bases and J gave up 2 bases; unmatched junction bases: 8. The CDR3 loop reads CAWTGTGSVNTEAFF. As DNA, the CDR3 is TGTGCCTGGACGGGGACAGGGTCGGTAAACACTGAAGCTTTCTTT.

This chain links TRBV19 with TRBJ1-1; TRBD1 aligns across 11 bases. Per germline, CDR1 LNHDA and CDR2 SQIVND (reference sequence). The trim removed 4 bases at V and 5 bases at J, leaving 6 bases unmatched. This CDR3 is built from 15 residues. CDR3 in DNA: TGTGCCAGTAGTACCTTGGGGACAGGGGGAACTGAAGCTTTCTTT. It encodes CASSTLGTGGTEAFF.

The CDR3 reads CASSWERQSLMNTEAFF. The CDR3 DNA follows: TGTGCCAGCAGCTGGGAGAGACAGAGCCTCATGAACACTGAAGCTTTCTTT. This chain links TRBV11-2 with TRBJ1-1, with D perhaps matching TRBD1 (5 bases). Between the trimmed V and J ends, which lost 4 bases and 0 bases, there was a span of 18 bases. Per the germline V gene, CDR1 is SGHAT and CDR2 is FQNNGV. The CDR3 is 17 amino acids.